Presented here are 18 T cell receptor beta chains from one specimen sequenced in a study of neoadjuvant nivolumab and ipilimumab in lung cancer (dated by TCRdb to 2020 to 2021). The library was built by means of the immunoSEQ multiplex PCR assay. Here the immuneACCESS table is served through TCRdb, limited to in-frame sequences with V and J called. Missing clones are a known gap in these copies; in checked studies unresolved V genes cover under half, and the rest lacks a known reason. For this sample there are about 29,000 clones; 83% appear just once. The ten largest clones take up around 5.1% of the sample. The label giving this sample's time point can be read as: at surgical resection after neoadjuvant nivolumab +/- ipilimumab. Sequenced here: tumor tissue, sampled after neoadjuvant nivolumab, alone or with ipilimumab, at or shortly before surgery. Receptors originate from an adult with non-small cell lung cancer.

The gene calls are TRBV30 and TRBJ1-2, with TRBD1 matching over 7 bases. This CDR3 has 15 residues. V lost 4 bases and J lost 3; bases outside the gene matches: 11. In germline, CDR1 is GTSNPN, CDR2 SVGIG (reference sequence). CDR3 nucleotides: TGTGCCTGGAAGTTTCCGACAGGGTCTTACTATGGCTACACCTTC. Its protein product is CAWKFPTGSYYGYTF.

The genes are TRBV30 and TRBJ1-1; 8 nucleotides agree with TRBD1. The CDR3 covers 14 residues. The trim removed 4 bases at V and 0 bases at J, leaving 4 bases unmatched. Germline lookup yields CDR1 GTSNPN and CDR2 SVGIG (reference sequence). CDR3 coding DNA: TGTGCCTGGAATCTGGGACAGGTGAACACTGAAGCTTTCTTT. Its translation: CAWNLGQVNTEAFF.

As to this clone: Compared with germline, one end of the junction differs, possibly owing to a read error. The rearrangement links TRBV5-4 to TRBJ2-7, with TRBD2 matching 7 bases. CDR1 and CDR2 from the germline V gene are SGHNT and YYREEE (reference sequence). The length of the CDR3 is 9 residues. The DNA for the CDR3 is TGTGCCAGCAGCTGGCGGGAGAGTTTC. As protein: CASSWRESF.

This chain's CDR3 is CASSQEYGSDEKLFF. Written as DNA, the CDR3 is TGCGCCAGCAGCCAAGAGTATGGCAGTGATGAAAAACTGTTTTTT. This chain connects TRBV4-3 to TRBJ1-4; D gene ambiguous. Trimming pared 0 bases from V and 6 bases from J, leaving 11 bases between. The CDR3 is made up of 15 amino acids. CDR1 is LGHNA and CDR2 is YSLEER in the germline V gene.

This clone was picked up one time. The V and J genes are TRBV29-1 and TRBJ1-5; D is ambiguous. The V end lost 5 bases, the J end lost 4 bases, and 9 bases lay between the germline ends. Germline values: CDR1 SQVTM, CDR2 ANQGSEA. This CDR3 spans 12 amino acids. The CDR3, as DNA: TGCAGCGTTAAATCCCAAAATCAGCCCCAGCATTTT. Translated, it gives CSVKSQNQPQHF.

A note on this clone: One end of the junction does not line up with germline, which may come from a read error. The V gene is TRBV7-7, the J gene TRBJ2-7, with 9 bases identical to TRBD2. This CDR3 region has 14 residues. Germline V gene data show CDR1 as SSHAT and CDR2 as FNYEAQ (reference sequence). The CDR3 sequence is CASSLAGETYEQYF. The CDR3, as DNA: TGTGCTAGCAGCTTAGCGGGAGAAACCTACGAGCAGTACTTC.

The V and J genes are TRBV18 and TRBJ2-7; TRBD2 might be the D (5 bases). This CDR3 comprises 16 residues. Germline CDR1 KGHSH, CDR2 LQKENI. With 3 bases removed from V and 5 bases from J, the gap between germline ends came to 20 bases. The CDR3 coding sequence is TGTGCCAGCTCACCCGGACGAACTGGAGGAGGTCACGAGCAGTACTTC. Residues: CASSPGRTGGGHEQYF.

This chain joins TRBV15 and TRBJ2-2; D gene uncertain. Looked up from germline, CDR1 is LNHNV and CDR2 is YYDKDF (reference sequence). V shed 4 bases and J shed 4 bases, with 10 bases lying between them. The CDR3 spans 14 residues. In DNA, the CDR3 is TGTGCCACCAGCATCCCCCGAGCCACCGGGGAGCTGTTTTTT. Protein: CATSIPRATGELFF.

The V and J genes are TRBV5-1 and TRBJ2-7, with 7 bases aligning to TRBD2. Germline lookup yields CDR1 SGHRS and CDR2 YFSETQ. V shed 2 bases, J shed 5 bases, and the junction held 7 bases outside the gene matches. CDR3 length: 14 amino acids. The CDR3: CASSFGTNVDEQYF. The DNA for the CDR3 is TGCGCCAGCAGCTTCGGGACTAATGTTGACGAGCAGTACTTC.

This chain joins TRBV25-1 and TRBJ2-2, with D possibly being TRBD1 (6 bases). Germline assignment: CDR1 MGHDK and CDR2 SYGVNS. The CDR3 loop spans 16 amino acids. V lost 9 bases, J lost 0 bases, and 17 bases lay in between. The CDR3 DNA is TGTGCCAGAATCACTACAGGGACCTCGAACACCGGGGAGCTGTTTTTT. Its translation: CARITTGTSNTGELFF.

As DNA, the CDR3 is TGTGCCAGCAGCCCACAGGAACTAGCCAAAAACATTCAGTACTTC. It encodes CASSPQELAKNIQYF. V and J are TRBV6-1 and TRBJ2-4; possibly TRBD1 for D (5 bases). Trimming removed 6 bases at V and 0 bases at J, with 12 bases between. CDR1 is MNHNS, CDR2 SASEGT, per germline. The CDR3 covers 15 residues.

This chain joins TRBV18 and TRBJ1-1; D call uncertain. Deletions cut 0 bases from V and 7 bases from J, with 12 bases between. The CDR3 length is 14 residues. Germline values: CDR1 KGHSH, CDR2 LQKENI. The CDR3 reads CASSPPSGRSEAFF. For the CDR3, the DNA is TGTGCCAGCTCACCACCGTCTGGGAGAAGTGAAGCTTTCTTT.

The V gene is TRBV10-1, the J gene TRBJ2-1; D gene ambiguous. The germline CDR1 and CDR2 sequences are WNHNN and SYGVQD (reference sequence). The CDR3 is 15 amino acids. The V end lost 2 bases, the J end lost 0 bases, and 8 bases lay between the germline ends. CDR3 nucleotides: TGCGCCAGCAGTGAGGCCGAGAGCTCCTACAATGAGCAGTTCTTC. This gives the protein CASSEAESSYNEQFF.

CDR3: CATSSGDGYGYTF. CDR3 nucleotide sequence: TGTGCCACCAGCAGCGGGGACGGCTATGGCTACACCTTC. This chain uses TRBV15 with TRBJ1-2; D might be TRBD1 (5 bases). Between the trimmed V and J ends, which lost 3 bases and 4 bases, there was a span of 9 bases. This CDR3 has 13 residues. Germline CDR1 is LNHNV and CDR2 is YYDKDF (reference sequence).

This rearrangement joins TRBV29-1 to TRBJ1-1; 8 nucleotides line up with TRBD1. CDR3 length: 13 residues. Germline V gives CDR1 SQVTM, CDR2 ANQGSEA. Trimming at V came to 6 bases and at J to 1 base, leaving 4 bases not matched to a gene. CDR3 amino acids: CSVRGQENTEAFF. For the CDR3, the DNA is TGCAGCGTCAGGGGACAGGAGAACACTGAAGCTTTCTTT.

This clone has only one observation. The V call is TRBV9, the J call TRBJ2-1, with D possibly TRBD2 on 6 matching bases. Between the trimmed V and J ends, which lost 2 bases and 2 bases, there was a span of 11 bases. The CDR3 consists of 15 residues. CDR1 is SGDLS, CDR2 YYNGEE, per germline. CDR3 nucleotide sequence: TGTGCCAGCAGCGTCCTTGGGGGGACCTACAATGAGCAGTTCTTC. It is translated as CASSVLGGTYNEQFF. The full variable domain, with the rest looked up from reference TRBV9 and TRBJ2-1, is DSGVTQTPKHLITATGQRVTLRCSPRSGDLSVYWYQQSLDQGLQFLIQYYNGEERAKGNILERFSAQQFPDLHSELNLSSLELGDSALYFCASSVLGGTYNEQFFGPGTRLTVL.

CDR3 in amino acids: CASSQGTGWVTTEAFF. The CDR3, as DNA: TGCGCCAGCAGCCAAGGGACAGGGTGGGTCACCACTGAAGCTTTCTTT. The gene calls are TRBV5-1 and TRBJ1-1; 9 bases are a match to TRBD1. Looked up from germline, CDR1 is SGHRS and CDR2 is YFSETQ. The V segment lost 4 bases and the J segment 4 bases; nucleotides outside the gene matches: 11. There are 16 residues in the CDR3.

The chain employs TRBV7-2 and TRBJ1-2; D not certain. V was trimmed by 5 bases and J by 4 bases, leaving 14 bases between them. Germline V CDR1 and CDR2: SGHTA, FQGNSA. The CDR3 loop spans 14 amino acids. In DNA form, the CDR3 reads TGTGCCAGCAGCCCCAGGACGGATCTCTATGGCTACACCTTC. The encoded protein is CASSPRTDLYGYTF.